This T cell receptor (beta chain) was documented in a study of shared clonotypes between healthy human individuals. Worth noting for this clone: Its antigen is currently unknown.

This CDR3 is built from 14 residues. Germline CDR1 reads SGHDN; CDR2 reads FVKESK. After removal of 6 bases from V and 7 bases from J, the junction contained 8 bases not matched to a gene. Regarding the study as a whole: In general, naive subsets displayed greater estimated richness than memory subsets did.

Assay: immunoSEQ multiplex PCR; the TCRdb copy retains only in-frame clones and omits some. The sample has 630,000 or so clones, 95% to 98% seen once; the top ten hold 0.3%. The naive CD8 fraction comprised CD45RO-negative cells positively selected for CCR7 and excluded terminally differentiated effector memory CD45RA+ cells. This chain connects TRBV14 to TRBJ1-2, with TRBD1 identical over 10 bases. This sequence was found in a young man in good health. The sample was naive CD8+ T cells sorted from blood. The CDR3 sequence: CASSSDRGQSGYTF. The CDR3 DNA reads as TGTGCCAGCAGTAGTGACAGGGGGCAAAGTGGCTACACCTTC. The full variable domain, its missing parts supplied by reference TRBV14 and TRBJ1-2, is EAGVTQFPSHSVIEKGQTVTLRCDPISGHDNLYWYRRVMGKEIKFLLHFVKESKQDESGMPNNRFLAERTGGTYSTLKVQPAELEDSGVYFCASSSDRGQSGYTFGSGTRLTVV.